These 20 T cell receptor beta chains share one sample of origin, sequenced in a study of T cells in Graves' hyperthyroidism and ophthalmopathy. RNA transcripts served as the template for amplifying TCR beta CDR3 regions. The TCR CDR3 was amplified in a first-round RT-PCR using the HTBI primer set. MiXCR was run by TCRdb on the multiplex PCR reads, yielding one entry per CDR3 protein. The sample includes around 500,000 distinct CDR3 sequences, around an eighth of them seen just once. Source material: blood. The receptor set was obtained from a woman aged 18-30 years with Graves' hyperthyroidism.

This clonotype came up once. This chain connects TRBV2 to TRBJ2-5, with 8 nucleotides matching TRBD1. Trimming removed 6 bases from V and 4 bases from J; junction bases left unmatched: 16. The CDR3 has 17 amino acids. Germline V CDR1 and CDR2: SNHLY, FYNNEI. The CDR3, as DNA: TGTGCCAGCAGCCCAATAGACAGGGGAATTCTTCTAGAGACCCAGTACTTC. Translated: CASSPIDRGILLETQYF.

The chain carries TRBV19 and TRBJ2-3, with D perhaps matching TRBD2 (6 bases). Germline assignment: CDR1 LNHDA and CDR2 SQIVND (reference sequence). The CDR3 loop spans 16 amino acids. Deletions cut 10 bases from V and 5 bases from J, with 25 bases between. CDR3 sequence (DNA): TGTGCCACTGGGGGAACTAGCAGGAGGGCCCAAGATACGCAGTATTTT. Its translation: CATGGTSRRAQDTQYF.

The chain has TRBV7-9 and TRBJ1-3; possibly TRBD1 for D (6 bases). V gave up 1 base and J gave up 0 bases, with 13 bases separating them. Germline assignment: CDR1 SEHNR and CDR2 FQNEAQ (reference sequence). This CDR3 spans 17 amino acids. The CDR3 nucleotides are TGTGCCAGCAGCTTAGAGCCAGGGGTGCGCTCTGGAAACACCATATATTTT. This encodes CASSLEPGVRSGNTIYF.

Only a few counts were recorded for this clonotype. The V gene is TRBV10-3, the J gene TRBJ2-1, with 11 bases fitting TRBD1. Germline CDR1 ENHRY, CDR2 SYGVKD. Trimming cost V 8 bases and J 7 bases; bases outside gene matches: 13. The CDR3 has 16 amino acids. The CDR3 nucleotides read TGTGCCATCCGCTCTGGGGGGGACAGGGGGGTAAATGAGCAGTTCTTC. Its translation is CAIRSGGDRGVNEQFF.

This clonotype was observed a handful of times. This chain links TRBV29-1 with TRBJ2-1, with TRBD1 matching 7 bases. This CDR3 is built from 16 residues. Germline V lookup: CDR1 SQVTM, CDR2 ANQGSEA. The J segment lost 2 bases and the V segment lost 0 bases, leaving 7 bases of the junction unmatched. For the CDR3, the DNA is TGCAGCGTTGAAGAAAGGGGACAGCCACCCTACAATGAGCAGTTCTTC. This codes for CSVEERGQPPYNEQFF.

This clonotype was seen repeatedly, ten times or more. The gene calls are TRBV19 and TRBJ1-1; maybe TRBD1 (5 bases). Between the trimmed V and J ends, which lost 4 bases and 1 base, there was a span of 13 bases. The CDR3 contains 15 residues. CDR1 and CDR2 (germline): LNHDA, SQIVND (reference sequence). The CDR3 DNA reads TGTGCCAGTAGTAAGACTCCGGGGGGGAACACTGAAGCTTTCTTT. Amino acid sequence: CASSKTPGGNTEAFF.

The chain links TRBV24-1 to TRBJ2-3; D gene uncertain. CDR1 is KGHDR, CDR2 SFDVKD, per germline. The CDR3 extends over 14 amino acids. Trimming shortened V by 8 bases and J by 0 bases, and 11 bases separated the two germline ends. CDR3 nucleotides: TGTGCCACCACGACTGGCTCTAGCACAGATACGCAGTATTTT. Translating gives CATTTGSSTDTQYF.

Note on this clonotype: This may be a read error: a much more frequent sequence differs by one nucleotide. The V call is TRBV11-2, the J call TRBJ1-3; no definite D call. Germline CDR1 reads SGHAT; CDR2 reads FQNNGV. This CDR3 contains 16 residues. V gave up 4 bases and J gave up 0 bases, with 13 bases separating them. The CDR3 DNA reads as TGTGCCAGCAGCTCACTCTCTCGGGGCTCTGGAAACACCATATATTTT. Translation: CASSSLSRGSGNTIYF.

This clonotype was seen at least ten times. The chain links TRBV6-1 to TRBJ1-1, with D perhaps TRBD1 (6 bases). This CDR3 region has 15 residues. Germline V lookup: CDR1 MNHNS, CDR2 SASEGT. V lost 5 bases and J 3 bases, leaving 16 bases between the germline ends. The CDR3 coding sequence is TGTGCCAGCAGTCGACAGGTTCCGAGGGACACTGAAGCTTTCTTT. Its protein is CASSRQVPRDTEAFF.

This clonotype occurred many times. The chain recombines TRBV3-1 with TRBJ2-7; possible D gene TRBD1, 5 bases. The CDR3 runs to 14 residues. Looked up from germline, CDR1 is LGHDT and CDR2 is YNNKEL (reference sequence). V was cut by 1 base and J by 3 bases, with 10 bases left in between. The CDR3 reads CASSQGRAFYEQYF. For the CDR3, the DNA is TGTGCCAGCAGCCAAGGCAGGGCTTTCTACGAGCAGTACTTC.

This clonotype was found many times. The chain carries TRBV12-3 or TRBV12-4 and TRBJ2-5; D ambiguous. V was cut by 4 bases and J by 5 bases, with 5 bases left in between. There are 11 residues in the CDR3. CDR3 nucleotides: TGTGCCAGCAGTTCCCTTGAGACCCAGTACTTC. It encodes CASSSLETQYF.

This clonotype was observed many times. The chain has TRBV12-3 or TRBV12-4 and TRBJ1-5, with a possible D match to TRBD1 (6 bases). The CDR3 has 14 residues. V was trimmed by 3 bases and J by 5 bases, leaving 11 bases between them. The DNA of the CDR3 is TGTGCCAGCAGTTTCTACGGGGGCGATCAGCCCCAGCATTTT. Translation gives CASSFYGGDQPQHF.

This clonotype was detected many times. This chain joins TRBV20-1 and TRBJ2-1; the match to TRBD2 covers 9 bases. This CDR3 has 14 amino acids. V lost 8 bases to trimming and J lost 4 bases; unmatched junction nucleotides: 9. Germline V gene sequence: CDR1 DFQATT, CDR2 SNEGSKA (reference sequence). The CDR3 protein is CSKAIGLAYNEQFF. In nucleotides, the CDR3 is TGCAGTAAAGCTATCGGACTAGCGTACAATGAGCAGTTCTTC.

The rearrangement links TRBV3-1 to TRBJ2-2; 12 positions match TRBD2. The germline CDR1 and CDR2 sequences are LGHDT and YNNKEL (reference sequence). With 2 bases clipped from V and 3 bases from J, the junction kept 1 base outside the gene matches. This CDR3 comprises 16 residues. For the CDR3, the DNA is TGTGCCAGCAGCCAAACTAGCGGGGGGTACACCGGGGAGCTGTTTTTT. Residues: CASSQTSGGYTGELFF.

On this clonotype itself: It may be a read error: a sequence one base away is much more abundant. The CDR3 loop is CASRASGANVLTF. As DNA, the CDR3 is TGTGCCAGCAGAGCCTCTGGGGCCAACGTCCTGACTTTC. The chain couples TRBV27 to TRBJ2-6; D gene unclear. CDR3 length: 13 residues. V dropped 6 bases and J dropped 0 bases, with 3 bases sitting between them. From germline, CDR1 is MNHEY and CDR2 SMNVEV (reference sequence).

In its sample, this clonotype was seen many times. V usage is TRBV7-3 and J usage is TRBJ2-2, with TRBD2 as a possible D gene (6 bases). Trimming stripped 3 bases from V and 5 bases from J, with 19 bases between. The CDR3 is 17 residues long. CDR1 is SGHTA and CDR2 is FQGTGA in the germline V gene. CDR3 protein: CASSLGLGSGKTGELFF. The CDR3 DNA reads TGTGCCAGCAGCTTGGGTTTGGGTAGCGGTAAGACCGGGGAGCTGTTTTTT.

This clonotype occurred once. The CDR3 DNA reads TGCAGCACACCGAGGATTGGGGGCGCCGGCGGGGAGCTGTTTTTT. It yields the protein CSTPRIGGAGGELFF. This chain links TRBV29-1 with TRBJ2-2, with D maybe TRBD1 (6 bases). The V end lost 8 bases, the J end lost 7 bases, and 23 bases lay between the germline ends. CDR1 SQVTM and CDR2 ANQGSEA come from the germline V gene. CDR3 size: 15 residues.

This clonotype occurred many times. The gene calls are TRBV30 and TRBJ2-2; 8 bases line up with TRBD2. CDR1 and CDR2 from the germline V gene are GTSNPN and SVGIG (reference sequence). The CDR3 runs to 15 residues. V shed 5 bases, J shed 0 bases, and the junction held 5 bases outside the gene matches. The CDR3 coding sequence is TGTGCCTGGGTCAGCGGGAGAGCGAACACCGGGGAGCTGTTTTTT. This codes for CAWVSGRANTGELFF.

This clonotype was observed a handful of times. This chain uses TRBV5-1 with TRBJ2-3, with 10 bases fitting TRBD2. The V gene end was trimmed by 0 bases and the J gene end by 2 bases; junction bases not matched to a gene: 12. The germline CDR1 and CDR2 sequences are SGHRS and YFSETQ. The CDR3 spans 19 residues. The CDR3 nucleotides are TGCGCCAGCAGCTTGGGGAGGGCTAGCGGGAGAGCTGACACAGATACGCAGTATTTT. Residues: CASSLGRASGRADTDTQYF.

This clonotype showed up many times. The CDR3 here is CASKPDRATNEKLFF. In DNA, the CDR3 is TGTGCCAGCAAACCGGACCGTGCAACTAATGAAAAACTGTTTTTT. The rearrangement uses TRBV12-3 or TRBV12-4 and TRBJ1-4; D remains unclear. Trimming removed 7 bases at V and 0 bases at J, with 12 bases between. The CDR3 is 15 amino acids.